The 28 T cell receptor beta chains reported below all come from one sample, sequenced in a study of CDR3 diversity in severe acne. TCRdb reanalysed the PCR reads using MiXCR and keeps one entry per CDR3 protein. The data show some 90,000 distinct CDR3 sequences, under 55% seen once. Sequencing was done on a sample of blood. The receptors were sampled from a male donor with severe acne vulgaris.

The CDR3 here is CASASGGGGQYF. The CDR3 coding sequence is TGTGCCAGTGCCAGCGGGGGAGGGGGTCAGTACTTC. This chain joins TRBV5-6 and TRBJ2-4; 8 nucleotides match TRBD2. Germline V gene sequence: CDR1 SGHDT, CDR2 YYEEEE. With 8 bases clipped from V and 12 bases from J, the junction kept 10 bases outside the gene matches. This CDR3 spans 12 amino acids.

The count of this clonotype is one. V usage is TRBV5-1 and J usage is TRBJ1-1; 10 bases are shared with TRBD1. Germline CDR1 SGHRS, CDR2 YFSETQ. V shed 4 bases and J 7 bases; nucleotides not matched to a gene: 7. This CDR3 is built from 14 residues. The CDR3 sequence: CASSPGTGEDEAFF. Here the CDR3 DNA reads TGCGCCAGCAGCCCAGGGACAGGGGAGGATGAAGCTTTCTTT.

The rearrangement uses TRBV29-1 and TRBJ2-2, with D unclear. The germline V gene has CDR1 SQVTM and CDR2 ANQGSEA. Deletions cut 8 bases from V and 5 bases from J, with 12 bases between. This CDR3 is 12 amino acids long. CDR3 nucleotide sequence: TGCAGCTCTCGTACTCGTACCGGGGAGCTGTTTTTT. Translation: CSSRTRTGELFF.

About this clonotype: Possible read error: a much larger clone is one base away. The rearrangement links TRBV7-2 to TRBJ2-3; 7 nucleotides align to TRBD2. In germline, CDR1 is SGHTA, CDR2 FQGNSA. The CDR3 has 15 residues. DNA of the CDR3: TGTGCCAGCAGCTTAGTCCTAGCGGCCACAGTTACGCAGTATTTT. Its translation: CASSLVLAATVTQYF.

This clonotype was recorded at least ten times. The chain joins TRBV11-2 to TRBJ2-5, with 13 bases lining up with TRBD2. The V gene's germline CDR1 is SGHAT and CDR2 FQNNGV. After removal of 6 bases from V and 5 bases from J, the junction contained 9 bases not matched to a gene. CDR3 length: 16 amino acids. In DNA, the CDR3 is TGTGCCAGCAGTGGGACTAGCGGGATCCGGGGGGAGACCCAGTACTTC. Its translation is CASSGTSGIRGETQYF.

V is TRBV6-5 and J is TRBJ2-2, with D unclear. This CDR3 comprises 13 residues. Germline assignment: CDR1 MNHEY and CDR2 SVGAGI. With 6 bases removed from V and 4 bases from J, the gap between germline ends came to 9 bases. CDR3 sequence (DNA): TGTGCCAGCAGCTACGATGGCACCGGGGAGCTGTTTTTT. Its protein product is CASSYDGTGELFF.

Within the sample, this clonotype is medium-sized (0.01 to 0.1%). CDR3 sequence: CASSSNRGGVRETQYF. The CDR3, as DNA: TGTGCCAGCAGTTCGAACAGGGGCGGTGTGAGGGAGACCCAGTACTTC. The chain employs TRBV6-5 and TRBJ2-5; 7 bases map to TRBD1. CDR1 is MNHEY and CDR2 is SVGAGI in the germline V gene. J lost 5 bases, V lost 4 bases, and 13 bases had no gene match. The CDR3 is 16 residues long.

Many counts were recorded for this clonotype. The chain couples TRBV10-3 to TRBJ1-3; D possibly corresponds to TRBD1 (6 bases). This CDR3 is 14 amino acids long. Germline V gene lookup returns CDR1 ENHRY and CDR2 SYGVKD. Trimming stripped 6 bases from V and 2 bases from J, with 11 bases between. In DNA form, the CDR3 reads TGTGCCATCAGCCCAGGGGTGGCTGGAAACACCATATATTTT. This translates into CAISPGVAGNTIYF.

J is TRBJ1-2 and V is TRBV25-1; 9 nucleotides match TRBD1. This CDR3 is built from 12 residues. The germline CDR1 and CDR2 sequences are MGHDK and SYGVNS. V gave up 6 bases and J gave up 7 bases; unmatched junction bases: 3. The CDR3 sequence: CASRGQGRGYTF. The CDR3 DNA sequence: TGTGCCAGCAGGGGACAGGGACGTGGCTACACCTTC.

Comment on this clonotype: In this CDR3 the conserved last residue, phenylalanine or tryptophan, is missing, so a read error is likely. The gene calls are TRBV2 and TRBJ1-6; TRBD1 aligns across 7 bases. J gave up 8 bases and V 3 bases, and 4 bases lay outside the gene matches. This CDR3 has 14 residues. Germline assignment: CDR1 SNHLY and CDR2 FYNNEI. Here the CDR3 reads CASSELTGDSPLHL. The CDR3 DNA reads TGTGCCAGCAGTGAGTTAACAGGGGATTCACCCCTCCACTTA.

As for this clonotype: A much larger clonotype is one base distant, so this may be a read error. The chain links TRBV9 to TRBJ1-3; D uncertain. From germline, CDR1 is SGDLS and CDR2 YYNGEE. The CDR3 runs to 15 residues. This CDR3 is CASSRTTSSGNTVYF. The DNA of the CDR3 is TGTGCCAGCAGCAGGACCACCTCCTCTGGAAACACCGTATATTTT.

This clonotype was detected only a few times. The germline gene is not matched at one end of the junction; a read error may be the cause. This chain connects TRBV5-1 to TRBJ2-7; D is possibly TRBD2 (5 bases). The germline gives CDR1 SGHRS, CDR2 YFSETQ. This CDR3 is built from 15 residues. CDR3 loop: CASTFRPTSSYEQYF. The CDR3 DNA reads TGTGCCAGCACTTTCCGACCCACTAGCTCCTACGAGCAGTACTTC.

About this clonotype: No conserved phenylalanine or tryptophan ends this CDR3, so it is likely a read error. The chain links TRBV7-9 to TRBJ2-3; D is possibly TRBD1 (7 bases). The CDR3 has 15 amino acids. CDR1 and CDR2 from the germline V gene are SEHNR and FQNEAQ (reference sequence). Trimming left V 5 bases short and J 11 bases short, with 23 bases between. CDR3 sequence reads: CASSPRQGTGGKQYL. CDR3 in DNA: TGTGCCAGCAGCCCGCGACAGGGCACAGGAGGGAAGCAGTATCTC.

This clonotype was counted ten times or more. J is TRBJ2-1 and V is TRBV20-1; possible D gene TRBD2, 5 bases. V gave up 5 bases and J gave up 12 bases, with 14 bases separating them. The V gene's germline CDR1 is DFQATT and CDR2 SNEGSKA (reference sequence). This CDR3 contains 11 residues. CDR3 protein: CSAQTLAGQFF. CDR3 DNA: TGCAGTGCTCAAACTCTAGCAGGGCAGTTCTTC.

This chain connects TRBV14 to TRBJ2-7, with a weak D call TRBD2 (5 bases). CDR3 length: 14 amino acids. CDR1 SGHDN and CDR2 FVKESK come from the germline V gene. Trimming removed 4 bases at V and 1 base at J, with 11 bases between. Here the CDR3 DNA reads TGTGCCAGCAGCCCCGAGGGTCTTTCCTACGAGCAGTACTTC. Translating it yields CASSPEGLSYEQYF.

This chain links TRBV24-1 with TRBJ2-7, with 7 bases lining up with TRBD2. With V trimmed by 4 bases and J by 7 bases, 6 bases remained unmatched. The CDR3 runs to 13 residues. CDR1 is KGHDR and CDR2 is SFDVKD in the germline V gene. The CDR3 here is CATSEFSGGEQYF. CDR3 sequence (DNA): TGTGCCACCAGTGAATTCTCGGGGGGTGAGCAGTACTTC.

The sample holds one count of this clonotype. The V call is TRBV2, the J call TRBJ1-6; 11 nucleotides agree with TRBD1. Losses at the gene ends were 8 bases for V and 10 bases for J; bases not matched to a gene: 4. CDR3 length equals 13 residues. Germline lookup yields CDR1 SNHLY and CDR2 FYNNEI. This CDR3 reads CASRTGGGSPLHF. The CDR3 region has the DNA TGTGCCAGCCGGACAGGGGGCGGGTCACCCCTCCACTTT.

This clonotype occurred a few times. J is TRBJ2-1 and V is TRBV5-1, with a possible D match to TRBD2 (6 bases). The CDR3 length is 16 residues. Trimming removed 4 bases from V and 1 base from J, with 15 bases in between. Germline CDR1 is SGHRS and CDR2 is YFSETQ. CDR3 DNA: TGCGCCAGCAGCCCGGGGGTAGCGAGATCCTACAATGAGCAGTTCTTC. Encoded protein: CASSPGVARSYNEQFF.

There are many counts of this clonotype. This chain uses TRBV18 with TRBJ1-2; no firm D call. CDR3 length: 13 amino acids. From germline, CDR1 is KGHSH and CDR2 LQKENI. The V end lost 0 bases, the J end lost 4 bases, and 6 bases lay between the germline ends. CDR3 DNA sequence: TGTGCCAGCTCACCACCCCGTGGCTATGGCTACACCTTC. Its translation is CASSPPRGYGYTF. The full variable domain, in which reference TRBV18 and TRBJ1-2 provide the parts outside the CDR3, is NAGVMQNPRHLVRRRGQEARLRCSPMKGHSHVYWYRQLPEEGLKFMVYLQKENIIDESGMPKERFSAEFPKEGPSILRIQQVVRGDSAAYFCASSPPRGYGYTFGSGTRLTVV.

V gene TRBV5-1 combines with J gene TRBJ2-1, with TRBD2 matching 12 bases. The CDR3 has 16 amino acids. Germline V gene lookup returns CDR1 SGHRS and CDR2 YFSETQ. V shed 4 bases, J shed 2 bases, and the junction held 4 bases outside the gene matches. The CDR3 reads CASSQTSGSTYNEQFF. CDR3 coding DNA: TGCGCCAGCAGCCAGACTAGCGGGAGTACCTACAATGAGCAGTTCTTC.

This rearrangement joins TRBV20-1 to TRBJ2-5; tentative D call: TRBD1 (6 bases). The V and J ends lost 6 bases and 5 bases respectively, with 16 bases between them. Germline assignment: CDR1 DFQATT and CDR2 SNEGSKA (reference sequence). There are 13 residues in the CDR3. The chain's CDR3 is CSAVRGQRETQYF. The CDR3 bases are TGCAGTGCCGTCAGGGGCCAACGGGAGACCCAGTACTTC.

The V call is TRBV12-3 or TRBV12-4, the J call TRBJ2-1; D call uncertain. Trimming took off 1 base at V and 7 bases at J, with 8 bases between the two ends. The CDR3 sequence is 13 residues long. The CDR3 here is CASSLGHSNEQFF. DNA of the CDR3: TGTGCCAGCAGTTTAGGACACAGTAATGAGCAGTTCTTC.

The rearrangement joins TRBV7-2 to TRBJ2-7; D might be TRBD1 (5 bases). The CDR3 contains 17 residues. CDR1 and CDR2 (germline): SGHTA, FQGNSA. Trimming shortened V by 5 bases and J by 0 bases, and 20 bases separated the two germline ends. The CDR3 here is CASSLYSGPDSSYEQYF. The CDR3 region has the DNA TGTGCCAGCAGCCTATATTCAGGACCCGACAGCTCCTACGAGCAGTACTTC.

This clonotype was recorded many times. The chain couples TRBV10-3 to TRBJ1-1, with 7 bases lining up with TRBD1. The length of the CDR3 is 13 residues. After removal of 5 bases from V and 1 base from J, the junction contained 1 base not matched to a gene. Germline CDR1 reads ENHRY; CDR2 reads SYGVKD. The CDR3, as DNA: TGTGCCATCAGTCGACAGGGGAACACTGAAGCTTTCTTT. Its protein is CAISRQGNTEAFF.

The sample holds many counts of this clonotype. CDR3 protein: CASSQGLTGSSYEQYF. DNA of the CDR3: TGTGCCAGCAGCCAAGGCCTGACAGGTTCCTCCTACGAGCAGTACTTC. The V call is TRBV14, the J call TRBJ2-7, with D possibly being TRBD1 (6 bases). The CDR3 has 16 residues. Germline V CDR1 and CDR2: SGHDN, FVKESK. Trimming took off 1 base at V and 0 bases at J, with 13 bases between the two ends.

This clonotype was counted only a few times. The chain combines TRBV7-8 with TRBJ2-3; the D is unclear. The germline V and J ends were trimmed by 5 bases and 3 bases, with 12 bases remaining between them. Germline V gene data show CDR1 as SGHVS and CDR2 as FQNEAQ. CDR3 length: 14 residues. The CDR3 DNA reads TGTGCCAGCAGCGAAGAGATGAGGACAGATACGCAGTATTTT. Protein sequence: CASSEEMRTDTQYF.

V is TRBV7-3 and J is TRBJ2-3; 7 nucleotides match TRBD1. Trimming cost V 1 base and J 4 bases; bases outside gene matches: 2. CDR1 and CDR2 (germline): SGHTA, FQGTGA. This CDR3 has 14 amino acids. The CDR3: CASSLIGGADTQYF. As DNA, the CDR3 is TGTGCCAGCAGCTTAATAGGGGGCGCAGATACGCAGTATTTT.

This rearrangement joins TRBV19 to TRBJ2-1; 12 bases map to TRBD2. CDR1 LNHDA and CDR2 SQIVND come from the germline V gene (reference sequence). J gave up 0 bases and V 3 bases, and 0 bases lay outside the gene matches. The CDR3 runs to 16 residues. CDR3 in amino acids: CASSMTSGGSYNEQFF. In DNA, the CDR3 is TGTGCCAGTAGTATGACTAGCGGGGGCTCCTACAATGAGCAGTTCTTC. The variable domain in full, completed from reference TRBV19 and TRBJ2-1, reads DGGITQSPKYLFRKEGQNVTLSCEQNLNHDAMYWYRQDPGQGLRLIYYSQIVNDFQKGDIAEGYSVSREKKESFPLTVTSAQKNPTAFYLCASSMTSGGSYNEQFFGPGTRLTVL.